Below, 27 T cell receptor beta chains from the same sample are listed, as sequenced in a study of shared clonotypes between healthy human individuals. Here immunoSEQ multiplex PCR was the method, and the copy in TCRdb shows in-frame clones only, minus some. The profile shows 750,000 to 1,000,000 clones, about 92% of them singletons. CD45RO-negative, CCR7-positively selected cells formed the naive CD8 fraction, excluding terminally differentiated effector memory CD45RA+ cells. Source material: naive CD8+ T cells sorted from blood. Receptors were obtained from a man in his thirties or forties in good health.

The chain recombines TRBV4-1 with TRBJ2-3; 10 bases line up with TRBD2. Germline V lookup: CDR1 MGHRA, CDR2 YSYEKL. This CDR3 is 15 amino acids long. The V gene end was trimmed by 4 bases and the J gene end by 1 base; junction bases not matched to a gene: 2. The CDR3 nucleotides are TGCGCCAGCAGCCTCGGGACTAGCGGCACAGATACGCAGTATTTT. Translating it yields CASSLGTSGTDTQYF.

This clone was detected only a few times. The J gene is TRBJ2-7, the V gene TRBV7-6; no reliable D call. Germline loops: CDR1 SGHVS, CDR2 FNYEAQ. V dropped 1 base and J dropped 6 bases, with 10 bases sitting between them. The length of the CDR3 is 13 residues. The CDR3 DNA sequence: TGTGCCAGCAGCTTAGAGGCACAGAGCGAGCAGTACTTC. Amino acids: CASSLEAQSEQYF. The full variable domain, completed using reference TRBV7-6 and TRBJ2-7, is GAGVSQSPRYKVTKRGQDVALRCDPISGHVSLYWYRQALGQGPEFLTYFNYEAQQDKSGLPNDRFSAERPEGSISTLTIQRTEQRDSAMYRCASSLEAQSEQYFGPGTRLTVT.

This chain connects TRBV7-9 to TRBJ2-1; D not resolved. V lost 5 bases, J lost 8 bases, and 10 bases lay in between. Per germline, CDR1 SEHNR and CDR2 FQNEAQ (reference sequence). CDR3 length: 12 residues. The CDR3 region has the DNA TGTGCCAGCAGCCAAAGACGGGATGAGCAGTTCTTC. As protein: CASSQRRDEQFF.

The chain combines TRBV27 with TRBJ2-1, with 9 bases that match TRBD1. Germline V gene data show CDR1 as MNHEY and CDR2 as SMNVEV (reference sequence). The junction had 11 bases not matched to a gene; V was cut back by 5 bases and J by 6 bases. This CDR3 has 16 residues. CDR3 residues: CASSPDPGQGVNEQFF. CDR3 sequence (DNA): TGTGCCAGCAGTCCTGATCCGGGACAGGGAGTCAATGAGCAGTTCTTC.

The chain uses TRBV7-2 and TRBJ1-2; D ambiguous. The germline gives CDR1 SGHTA, CDR2 FQGNSA. This CDR3 comprises 13 residues. The V and J ends lost 2 bases and 8 bases respectively, with 12 bases between them. CDR3 amino acids: CASSLFLRGGYTF. The CDR3 coding sequence is TGTGCCAGCAGCTTATTTCTTCGTGGGGGCTACACCTTC.

The gene calls are TRBV25-1 and TRBJ2-3; a weak D match, TRBD2 (6 bases). V lost 10 bases, J lost 6 bases, and 20 bases lay in between. This CDR3 region has 14 residues. Per germline, CDR1 MGHDK and CDR2 SYGVNS. As DNA, the CDR3 is TGTGCCACCCAGTGGTCTCTAGGAGGGGATACGCAGTATTTT. The encoded protein is CATQWSLGGDTQYF.

This clone was detected only once. The chain uses TRBV4-1 and TRBJ2-7; 9 bases match TRBD1. The J segment lost 4 bases and the V segment lost 0 bases, leaving 7 bases of the junction unmatched. From germline, CDR1 is MGHRA and CDR2 YSYEKL. The CDR3 runs 16 residues. CDR3 protein: CASSQEPQQGAYEQYF. CDR3 bases: TGCGCCAGCAGCCAAGAGCCCCAACAGGGGGCATACGAGCAGTACTTC.

CDR3 residues: CASSGVRGTSGDREQYF. The CDR3 nucleotides read TGCGCCAGCAGCGGAGTCCGCGGGACTAGCGGTGATCGCGAGCAGTACTTC. V and J are TRBV5-1 and TRBJ2-7, with 11 bases aligning to TRBD2. The J segment lost 6 bases and the V segment lost 4 bases, leaving 15 bases of the junction unmatched. CDR3 length equals 17 residues. Germline V gene data show CDR1 as SGHRS and CDR2 as YFSETQ.

In regard to this clone: Other nucleotide sequences from this sample produce the same CDR3. The rearrangement links TRBV9 to TRBJ2-3; 7 nucleotides match TRBD2. Germline CDR1 is SGDLS and CDR2 is YYNGEE. With V trimmed by 2 bases and J by 3 bases, 3 bases remained unmatched. This CDR3 contains 14 residues. This CDR3 reads CASSVGGSTDTQYF. The CDR3 region has the DNA TGTGCCAGCAGCGTGGGGGGGTCAACAGATACGCAGTATTTT.

The chain is built from TRBV6-4 and TRBJ1-3; 10 bases align to TRBD1. This CDR3 spans 18 amino acids. Trimming cost V 5 bases and J 0 bases; bases outside gene matches: 10. Germline CDR1 reads MRHNA; CDR2 reads SNTAGT. The CDR3, as DNA: TGTGCCAGCAGTCCGCCGGGACAGGGGAAACGCTCTGGAAACACCATATATTTT. It specifies CASSPPGQGKRSGNTIYF.

This chain uses TRBV27 with TRBJ1-5; 8 nucleotides line up with TRBD1. CDR3 length equals 14 residues. J lost 6 bases, V lost 3 bases, and 4 bases had no gene match. Germline CDR1 reads MNHEY; CDR2 reads SMNVEV (reference sequence). The CDR3 bases are TGTGCCAGCAGTTTCACAGGGGGAGTTCAGCCCCAGCATTTT. This translates into CASSFTGGVQPQHF.

This clone was picked up one time. This rearrangement joins TRBV18 to TRBJ1-5, with a possible D match to TRBD1 (5 bases). V lost 6 bases and J 3 bases, leaving 24 bases between the germline ends. Germline V gene lookup returns CDR1 KGHSH and CDR2 LQKENI. The CDR3 is 18 residues long. CDR3 DNA sequence: TGTGCCAGCTCTCATTTAGCGAGGGCAGGGAATATCAATCAGCCCCAGCATTTT. Translated, it gives CASSHLARAGNINQPQHF.

This rearrangement joins TRBV27 to TRBJ2-7, with D possibly TRBD1 on 6 matching bases. V dropped 5 bases and J dropped 4 bases, with 21 bases sitting between them. Germline CDR1 is MNHEY and CDR2 is SMNVEV (reference sequence). The CDR3 sequence is 16 residues long. The CDR3 reads CASSPRIRGGLYEQYF. The DNA for the CDR3 is TGTGCCAGCAGTCCCCGTATCCGAGGGGGTCTATACGAGCAGTACTTC.

The chain couples TRBV6-5 to TRBJ1-1, with D hard to call. The germline V and J ends were trimmed by 6 bases and 3 bases, with 17 bases remaining between them. The germline V gene encodes CDR1 MNHEY and CDR2 SVGAGI. The CDR3 has 15 amino acids. The chain's CDR3 is CASSPPIAKDTEAFF. CDR3 coding DNA: TGTGCCAGCAGCCCTCCGATCGCAAAGGACACTGAAGCTTTCTTT.

This chain links TRBV6-6 with TRBJ1-1; D is unresolved. Germline V gives CDR1 MNHNY, CDR2 SVGAGI (reference sequence). Trimming stripped 7 bases from V and 3 bases from J, with 12 bases between. The CDR3 covers 13 residues. Written as DNA, the CDR3 is TGTGCCAGCACCCCACCGAGGGACACTGAAGCTTTCTTT. Its protein product is CASTPPRDTEAFF.

Worth noting for this clone: In the same sample, other DNA sequences code for this CDR3. The chain has TRBV7-9 and TRBJ1-4; 7 bases line up with TRBD1. The CDR3 runs to 15 residues. The germline V gene encodes CDR1 SEHNR and CDR2 FQNEAQ (reference sequence). The V gene end was trimmed by 5 bases and the J gene end by 4 bases; junction bases not matched to a gene: 7. The CDR3 nucleotides are TGTGCCAGCAGCCCACCGGGACAGATTAATGAAAAACTGTTTTTT. Protein sequence: CASSPPGQINEKLFF.

This clone has just one count. Distinct nucleotide sequences in the sample also encode this CDR3. This chain links TRBV5-1 with TRBJ2-7; 8 nucleotides line up with TRBD2. V dropped 0 bases and J dropped 1; count of bases not matched to a gene: 3. From germline, CDR1 is SGHRS and CDR2 YFSETQ. The CDR3 totals 15 residues. The CDR3 DNA reads as TGCGCCAGCAGCTTGGGACTAGCGCCATCCTACGAGCAGTACTTC. Translated, it gives CASSLGLAPSYEQYF.

This clone was seen just once. This sequence joins TRBV29-1 and TRBJ2-1, with TRBD2 identical over 12 bases. The V and J ends lost 0 bases and 0 bases, in that order; junction bases with no gene match: 9. In germline, CDR1 is SQVTM, CDR2 ANQGSEA. The CDR3 totals 19 residues. CDR3 sequence reads: CSVEDRGTSGPSSYNEQFF. CDR3 nucleotide sequence: TGCAGCGTTGAAGATCGGGGGACTAGCGGGCCGAGCTCCTACAATGAGCAGTTCTTC.

CDR3 DNA sequence: TGTGCCAGCCCCCCCACGCTGCGGTCCGATACGCAGTATTTT. It yields the protein CASPPTLRSDTQYF. The J gene is TRBJ2-3, the V gene TRBV25-1; D unclear. Germline V CDR1 and CDR2: MGHDK, SYGVNS. V was pared by 8 bases and J by 6 bases, with 18 bases between. The CDR3 length is 14 residues.

With respect to this clone: Other DNA sequences in the sample encode the same CDR3. V usage is TRBV7-9 and J usage is TRBJ2-7, with TRBD1 identical over 8 bases. The CDR3 totals 13 residues. V lost 5 bases, J lost 3 bases, and 3 bases stayed unmatched. Germline V gene sequence: CDR1 SEHNR, CDR2 FQNEAQ (reference sequence). The CDR3 DNA reads as TGTGCCAGCAGCGTCGGGACAGGCTACGAGCAGTACTTC. This codes for CASSVGTGYEQYF.

V gene TRBV11-2 combines with J gene TRBJ2-7, with 7 bases aligning to TRBD1. The CDR3 spans 14 residues. CDR1 SGHAT and CDR2 FQNNGV come from the germline V gene. J was trimmed by 3 bases and V by 2 bases; bases with no gene match: 4. The DNA for the CDR3 is TGTGCCAGCAGCTTATTCGGGACAGACTACGAGCAGTACTTC. Encoded protein: CASSLFGTDYEQYF.

The chain recombines TRBV5-1 with TRBJ2-2; D might be TRBD1 (5 bases). CDR3 length: 14 residues. The V end was cut by 2 bases, the J end by 7 bases, with 12 bases between. Germline V gene sequence: CDR1 SGHRS, CDR2 YFSETQ. In nucleotides, the CDR3 is TGCGCCAGCAGCTTATCCAGGGTTGGCGGGGAGCTGTTTTTT. Encoded protein: CASSLSRVGGELFF.

The V gene is TRBV2, the J gene TRBJ1-2; no clear D gene. This CDR3 has 13 residues. V lost 6 bases and J lost 6, with 14 bases in between. The germline CDR1 and CDR2 sequences are SNHLY and FYNNEI. CDR3 protein: CASSPAAGHGYTF. The DNA for the CDR3 is TGTGCCAGCAGCCCTGCGGCAGGCCATGGCTACACCTTC.

J is TRBJ2-7 and V is TRBV15; no firm D call. Trimming took off 3 bases at V and 3 bases at J, with 18 bases between the two ends. The CDR3 consists of 16 residues. The germline V gene encodes CDR1 LNHNV and CDR2 YYDKDF (reference sequence). Here the CDR3 DNA reads TGTGCCACCAGCAGGGGCCTAGGAATGGAAGACTACGAGCAGTACTTC. Encoded protein: CATSRGLGMEDYEQYF.

The chain has TRBV29-1 and TRBJ1-1, with D unresolved. With 1 base removed from V and 8 bases from J, the gap between germline ends came to 11 bases. From germline, CDR1 is SQVTM and CDR2 ANQGSEA. This CDR3 contains 12 residues. This chain's CDR3 is CSVEVPAVEAFF. The CDR3 DNA follows: TGCAGCGTTGAAGTGCCAGCCGTGGAAGCTTTCTTT.

The J gene is TRBJ2-7, the V gene TRBV28; weak D call: TRBD2 (6 bases). CDR3 size: 12 residues. CDR1 is MDHEN and CDR2 is SYDVKM in the germline V gene. The V gene lost 8 bases and the J gene lost 3 bases, with 11 bases spanning the gap. CDR3 in amino acids: CASAGPIYEQYF. CDR3 nucleotides: TGTGCCAGCGCGGGACCTATCTACGAGCAGTACTTC.

The table lists this clone with a count of one. V is TRBV27 and J is TRBJ2-1, with 10 bases that match TRBD2. This CDR3 is built from 18 residues. J gave up 1 base and V 5 bases, and 11 bases lay outside the gene matches. CDR1 and CDR2 (germline): MNHEY, SMNVEV (reference sequence). The CDR3 is CASSPAGLAPLSYNEQFF. CDR3 coding DNA: TGTGCCAGCAGTCCCGCGGGACTAGCGCCGCTGTCCTACAATGAGCAGTTCTTC.